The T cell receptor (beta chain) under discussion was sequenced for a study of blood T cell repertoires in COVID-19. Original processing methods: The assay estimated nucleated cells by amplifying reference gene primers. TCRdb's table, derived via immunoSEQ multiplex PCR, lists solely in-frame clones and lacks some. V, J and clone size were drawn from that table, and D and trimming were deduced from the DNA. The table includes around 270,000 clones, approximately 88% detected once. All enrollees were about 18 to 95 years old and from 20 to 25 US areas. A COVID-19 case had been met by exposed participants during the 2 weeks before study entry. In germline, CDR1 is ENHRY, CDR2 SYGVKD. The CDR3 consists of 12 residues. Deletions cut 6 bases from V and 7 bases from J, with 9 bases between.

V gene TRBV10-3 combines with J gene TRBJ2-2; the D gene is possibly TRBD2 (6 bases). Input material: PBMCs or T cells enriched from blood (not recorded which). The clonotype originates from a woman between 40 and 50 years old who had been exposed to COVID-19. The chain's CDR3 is CAISGGNGELFF. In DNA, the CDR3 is TGTGCCATCAGCGGAGGGAACGGGGAGCTGTTTTTT.